This TCR beta chain was profiled in a study of blood T cell repertoires in COVID-19 (dated by TCRdb to 2018 to 2020). Regarding the research as a whole: Collaborator samples came from the United States, Italy and Spain and covered acute and convalescent phases of COVID-19. The prospective study material was composed of cDNA or gDNA derived from T cells, B-cell-depleted T cells, or PBMCs. Subjects who had been exposed to COVID-19, were actively infected with it, or had recovered from it provided the deeply sampled blood TCRbeta repertoires that made up the dataset. The repertoires were released in a freely available public database meant as a resource for research on the immune response to SARS-CoV-2. The samples were drawn from the first 160 participants of the ongoing ImmuneRACE study and from some 1,300 subjects provided by 6 global collaborators. The sample metadata nearly always contained a de-identified subject ID, COVID-19 status, age in years and sex. HLA class I and class II types, where available, came from metadata supplied by the sample provider rather than from assay-based typing.

Overall results and qualifications from the work: The quantity of clinical and demographic metadata differed by source and by participant and was supplied without curation.

The CDR3 has 13 amino acids, counting the end cysteine and phenylalanine. The CDR3 DNA has 39 bases and is translated from base 1. A distance of 8 bases separates the germline ends of V and J, which lose 3 bases and 6 bases respectively. Looking up the germline V gene yields CDR1 SNHLY and CDR2 FYNNEI. TCRbeta CDR3 regions were amplified from genomic DNA by means of the immunoSEQ Assay, a bias-controlled multiplex PCR. In the original analysis: Nucleated cell counts per sample were estimated from amplification of reference gene primers within the assay. To quantify the absolute abundance of each unique TCRbeta CDR3 rearrangement, sequence reads were collapsed and filtered. Productive Simpson clonality was computed per sample as the square root of Simpson's diversity index over productive rearrangements. What TCRdb holds here is the immuneACCESS table cut down to in-frame rearrangements. Part of the clones is not present; checked against another copy, under half of the missing clones reflect an unresolved V gene, and the others are unexplained. V and J calls and clone size are copied from that table; D and trimming were computed from the DNA. This sample holds a few hundred thousand clones; over 75% were observed only once. Around 2% of the sample comes from the top ten.

In regard to this clone: There is no known antigen for this receptor. No base qualities exist here, and no much larger clone lies one base off it.

In the prospective study, participants were roughly 18 to 100 years old, resided in about 25 geographic areas of the United States, and were enrolled through a virtual design. Cohort assignment in the prospective study relied on participant-reported clinical history from a screening survey and a study questionnaire. Recovered participants in ImmuneRACE Cohort 3 were defined as having two consecutive negative NP/OP PCR tests, clearance from a healthcare professional, or resolution of symptoms. Mobile phlebotomists in the prospective study collected whole blood, serum and a nasopharyngeal or oropharyngeal swab from every participant. Prospective study participants could optionally give additional blood draws and questionnaires over an approximately two-month period. Before DNA extraction, blood samples from the prospective study were shipped at room temperature or frozen.

Input material: PBMCs or T cells enriched from blood (not recorded which). The receptor's source is a woman younger than 35 who had recovered from COVID-19. This chain is built from TRBV2 and TRBJ2-2, with a tentative D gene TRBD2 over 6 matching bases. The DNA sequence follows: TGTGCCAGCAGTGAGGAGGGTCCCGGGGAGCTGTTTTTT. It codes for CASSEEGPGELFF.